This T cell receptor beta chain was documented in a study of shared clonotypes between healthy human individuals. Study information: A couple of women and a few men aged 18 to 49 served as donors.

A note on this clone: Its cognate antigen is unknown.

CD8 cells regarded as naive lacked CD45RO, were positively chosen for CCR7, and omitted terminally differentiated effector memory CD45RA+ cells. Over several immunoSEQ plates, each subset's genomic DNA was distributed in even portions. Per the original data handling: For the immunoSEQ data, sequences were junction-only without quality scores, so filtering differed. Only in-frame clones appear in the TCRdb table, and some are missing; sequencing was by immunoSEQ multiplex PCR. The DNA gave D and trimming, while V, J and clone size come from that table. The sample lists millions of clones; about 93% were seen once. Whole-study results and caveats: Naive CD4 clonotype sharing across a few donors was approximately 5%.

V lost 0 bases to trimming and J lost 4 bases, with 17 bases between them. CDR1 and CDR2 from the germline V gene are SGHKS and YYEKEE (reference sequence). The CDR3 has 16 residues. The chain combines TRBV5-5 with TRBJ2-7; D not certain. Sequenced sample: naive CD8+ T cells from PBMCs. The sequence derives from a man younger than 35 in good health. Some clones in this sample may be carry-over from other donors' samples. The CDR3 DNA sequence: TGTGCCAGCAGCTTGGAGGTGGATACCGCCTTATACGAGCAGTACTTC. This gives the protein CASSLEVDTALYEQYF.